A selection of T cell receptor beta chains follows, all from one sample in a study of cytomegalovirus exposure and HLA in healthy donors. TCRdb's copy holds only in-frame clones and misses some; the assay was immunoSEQ multiplex PCR. The sample has over 100,000 clones; under 85% are singletons. Sequencing was carried out using PBMCs. These TCRs come from a male donor in good health and CMV-seropositive. The CDR3 runs from the conserved cysteine through the conserved F or W. D genes are given only for firm matches. A clone size is listed for some rows: how often the clone was seen (once, few, many), or a class if it is expanded.

J | V | D | size | CDR3 | DNA
TRBJ1-1 | TRBV6-1 | - | - | CASSDRAGVGAFF | TGTGCCAGCAGTGACAGGGCGGGGGTTGGAGCTTTCTTT
TRBJ2-5 | TRBV11-1 | TRBD2 | - | CASSLAGTSRQETQYF | TGTGCCAGCAGCTTAGCTGGGACTAGCAGACAAGAGACCCAGTACTTC
TRBJ2-5 | TRBV9 | - | - | CASSAWGQMGAETQYF | TGTGCCAGCAGCGCCTGGGGTCAGATGGGGGCAGAGACCCAGTACTTC
TRBJ2-1 | TRBV27 | - | - | CASSFTSAGRRFF | TGTGCCAGCAGTTTTACGTCTGCGGGACGGAGGTTCTTC
TRBJ2-2 | TRBV28 | TRBD2 | - | CASRESSGRGTGELFF | TGTGCCAGTAGGGAATCAAGCGGGAGAGGTACCGGGGAGCTGTTTTTT
TRBJ2-5 | TRBV5-6 | - | - | CASSLDRRQYF | TGTGCCAGCAGCTTGGACAGGCGGCAGTACTTC
TRBJ2-7 | TRBV5-1 | - | - | CASSHEFGVLGEQYF | TGCGCCAGCAGCCACGAGTTCGGGGTTCTAGGCGAGCAGTACTTC
TRBJ1-3 | TRBV7-6 | - | - | CASSLDNVGNTIYF | TGTGCCAGCAGCTTAGATAATGTGGGAAACACCATATATTTT
TRBJ2-3 | TRBV5-1 | TRBD2 | - | CASSLGLMSGSKTDTQYF | TGCGCCAGCAGCTTGGGGCTAATGAGCGGGAGTAAGACAGATACGCAGTATTTT
TRBJ2-7 | TRBV7-3 | TRBD2 | - | CASSPIGWTSGTYEQYF | TGTGCCAGCAGCCCAATCGGGTGGACTAGCGGGACCTACGAGCAGTACTTC
TRBJ2-3 | TRBV6-1 | TRBD2 | - | CASSEIAGGADTQYF | TGTGCCAGCAGTGAAATAGCGGGAGGGGCAGATACGCAGTATTTT
TRBJ1-2 | TRBV27 | - | - | CASSLRGGVRGYTF | TGTGCCAGCAGTTTAAGGGGAGGGGTTAGGGGCTACACCTTC
TRBJ2-5 | TRBV6-1 | - | - | CASSPEAGGVETQYF | TGTGCCAGCAGTCCTGAGGCCGGAGGTGTAGAGACCCAGTACTTC
TRBJ2-3 | TRBV9 | - | - | CASSVGALTDTQYF | TGTGCCAGCAGCGTAGGGGCGCTCACAGATACGCAGTATTTT
TRBJ2-5 | TRBV5-4 | TRBD1 | - | CASSLNRGETQYF | TGTGCCAGCAGCTTGAACAGGGGGGAGACCCAGTACTTC
TRBJ2-2 | TRBV7-9 | - | - | CASVRLLGELFF | TGTGCCAGCGTCAGGCTTCTTGGGGAGCTGTTTTTT
TRBJ2-5 | TRBV6-1 | - | - | CASSEAGAGETQYF | TGTGCCAGCAGTGAAGCGGGGGCCGGGGAGACCCAGTACTTC
TRBJ1-2 | TRBV6-6 | - | few | CAIPWGLPGSGYTF | TGTGCCATCCCTTGGGGCCTCCCCGGGAGTGGCTACACCTTC
TRBJ1-2 | TRBV9 | TRBD1 | - | CASSVEQGANYGYTF | TGTGCCAGCAGCGTAGAGCAGGGGGCGAACTATGGCTACACCTTC
TRBJ2-4 | TRBV5-1 | TRBD2 | - | CASSSGLQPVAKNSQYF | TGCGCCAGCAGCTCGGGACTACAACCAGTAGCCAAAAACAGTCAGTACTTC
TRBJ2-1 | TRBV5-1 | - | once | CASSLVPSHNEQFF | TGCGCCAGCAGCTTGGTTCCTAGCCACAATGAGCAGTTCTTC
TRBJ2-1 | TRBV5-1 | - | - | CASTGGGEQFF | TGCGCCAGCACAGGGGGAGGTGAGCAGTTCTTC
TRBJ2-5 | TRBV12-5 | TRBD1 | - | CASATGQGETQYF | TGTGCTAGTGCCACGGGACAGGGGGAGACCCAGTACTTC
TRBJ1-4 | TRBV5-6 | - | - | CASSLRGTTNEKLFF | TGTGCCAGCAGCTTGCGGGGGACAACTAATGAAAAACTGTTTTTT
TRBJ2-2 | TRBV19 | TRBD2 | - | CASRLAGGDTGELFF | TGTGCCAGTAGGTTAGCGGGAGGGGACACCGGGGAGCTGTTTTTT
TRBJ2-1 | TRBV7-9 | TRBD2 | - | CASSPGLPMDEQFF | TGTGCCAGCAGCCCGGGACTACCTATGGATGAGCAGTTCTTC
TRBJ2-7 | TRBV2 | - | - | CASSSMGVSSYEQYF | TGTGCCAGCAGTTCGATGGGAGTCAGCTCCTACGAGCAGTACTTC
TRBJ2-3 | TRBV6-4 | TRBD1 | - | CASSAIGQGAYTDTQYF | TGTGCCAGCAGCGCTATTGGACAGGGGGCCTACACAGATACGCAGTATTTT
TRBJ2-2 | TRBV11-2 | - | - | CASSSSTGMNTGELFF | TGTGCCAGCAGCTCTTCGACAGGCATGAACACCGGGGAGCTGTTTTTT
TRBJ1-1 | TRBV11-2 | TRBD1 | - | CASSLTGVSEAFF | TGTGCCAGCAGCTTAACAGGGGTCTCTGAAGCTTTCTTT
TRBJ1-1 | TRBV6-1 | TRBD1 | - | CASRIQGAGTEAFF | TGTGCCAGCAGGATACAGGGGGCCGGCACTGAAGCTTTCTTT
TRBJ1-1 | TRBV29-1 | - | - | CSVRLSEGSTEAFF | TGCAGCGTTCGACTCTCCGAGGGCAGTACTGAAGCTTTCTTT
TRBJ2-7 | TRBV6-1 | - | - | CASSEWGLRSYEQYF | TGTGCCAGCAGTGAATGGGGACTCAGATCCTACGAGCAGTACTTC
TRBJ2-7 | TRBV2 | - | few | CASGQGWLYEQYF | TGTGCCAGCGGTCAGGGTTGGCTCTACGAGCAGTACTTC
TRBJ2-3 | TRBV29-1 | - | - | CSVEIGQVTDTQYF | TGCAGCGTTGAAATTGGCCAGGTCACAGATACGCAGTATTTT
TRBJ2-3 | TRBV4-1 | - | - | CASSDTGNPDTQYF | TGCGCCAGCTCGGATACGGGGAACCCAGATACGCAGTATTTT
TRBJ1-1 | TRBV9 | - | - | CASSVYPGATEAFF | TGTGCCAGCAGCGTATACCCAGGGGCCACTGAAGCTTTCTTT
TRBJ2-7 | TRBV28 | - | - | CASSLYFGGESLYEQYF | TGTGCCAGCAGTTTATATTTTGGCGGGGAGAGTCTCTACGAGCAGTACTTC
TRBJ2-2 | TRBV7-2 | TRBD2 | few | CASSLAGEGRWELFF | TGTGCCAGCAGCTTAGCGGGGGAGGGTAGGTGGGAGCTGTTTTTT
TRBJ1-1 | TRBV6-1 | - | few | CASSFDWNTEAFF | TGTGCCAGCAGTTTTGACTGGAACACTGAAGCTTTCTTT
TRBJ2-7 | TRBV23-1 | - | - | CASSHPGYEQYF | TGCGCCAGCAGTCATCCCGGCTACGAGCAGTACTTC
TRBJ2-4 | TRBV6-1 | - | - | CASTDSNSQYF | TGTGCCAGCACGGACAGTAACAGTCAGTACTTC
TRBJ2-7 | TRBV5-1 | TRBD2 | - | CASSLGGLAYEQCF | TGCGCCAGCAGCTTGGGAGGACTAGCCTACGAGCAGTGCTTC
TRBJ2-1 | TRBV4-1 | - | - | CASSRAPRGSSNEQFF | TGCGCCAGCAGCCGCGCCCCGCGGGGTTCAAGCAATGAGCAGTTCTTC
TRBJ1-5 | TRBV5-5 | TRBD1 | - | CASSSRPRQGAPQPQHF | TGTGCCAGCAGCTCGAGACCAAGACAGGGGGCCCCTCAGCCCCAGCATTTT
TRBJ1-2 | TRBV11-2 | - | few | CASSLARSGGLVYGYTF | TGTGCCAGCAGCTTAGCCCGCTCCGGCGGGCTGGTCTATGGCTACACCTTC
TRBJ1-2 | TRBV2 | - | - | CASSAANQGGNGYTF | TGTGCCAGCAGTGCCGCCAACCAGGGCGGGAATGGCTACACCTTC
TRBJ2-3 | TRBV30 | TRBD2 | - | CAWSVRGGERDTQYF | TGTGCCTGGAGTGTGCGCGGGGGGGAAAGGGATACGCAGTATTTT
TRBJ2-3 | TRBV10-3 | - | - | CAIGRTSPSTDTQYF | TGTGCCATCGGTCGGACTTCTCCTAGCACAGATACGCAGTATTTT
TRBJ1-5 | TRBV2 | - | once | CASRAGHLSNQPQHF | TGTGCCAGCAGAGCGGGGCACCTAAGCAATCAGCCCCAGCATTTT
TRBJ2-7 | TRBV2 | - | few | CASSSGLGTYEQYF | TGTGCCAGCAGTTCGGGACTCGGGACCTACGAGCAGTACTTC
TRBJ2-5 | TRBV7-6 | - | - | CASSLVGAIQETQYF | TGTGCCAGCAGCTTAGTAGGGGCTATTCAAGAGACCCAGTACTTC
TRBJ1-5 | TRBV29-1 | - | - | CSVRTGLNQPQHF | TGCAGCGTAAGAACAGGGCTGAATCAGCCCCAGCATTTT
TRBJ1-5 | TRBV19 | - | - | CASSIATQATRAQHF | TGTGCCAGTAGTATAGCGACGCAGGCCACTCGAGCCCAGCATTTT
TRBJ2-3 | TRBV28 | TRBD2 | - | CASSATGTSVITDTQYF | TGTGCCAGCAGTGCCACCGGGACTAGCGTAATTACAGATACGCAGTATTTT
TRBJ2-1 | TRBV5-6 | - | - | CASSLTLREQFF | TGTGCCAGCAGCTTAACTCTTCGCGAGCAGTTCTTC
TRBJ1-1 | TRBV5-1 | TRBD1 | few | CASMIQGASTEAFF | TGCGCCAGCATGATTCAGGGGGCGAGCACTGAAGCTTTCTTT